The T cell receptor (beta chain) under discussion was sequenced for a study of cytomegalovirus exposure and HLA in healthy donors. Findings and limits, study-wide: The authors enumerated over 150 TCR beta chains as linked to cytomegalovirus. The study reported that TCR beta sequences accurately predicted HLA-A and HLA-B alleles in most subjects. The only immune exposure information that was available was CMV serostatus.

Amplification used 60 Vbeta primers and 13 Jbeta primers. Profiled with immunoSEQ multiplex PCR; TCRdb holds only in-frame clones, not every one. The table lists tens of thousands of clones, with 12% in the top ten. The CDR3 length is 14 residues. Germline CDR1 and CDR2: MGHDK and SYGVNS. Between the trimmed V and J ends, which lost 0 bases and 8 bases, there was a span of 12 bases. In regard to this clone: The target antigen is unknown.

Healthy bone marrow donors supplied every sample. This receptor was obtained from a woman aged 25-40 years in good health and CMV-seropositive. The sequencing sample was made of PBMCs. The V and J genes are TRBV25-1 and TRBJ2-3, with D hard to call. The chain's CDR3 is CASSEYGLPGTQYF. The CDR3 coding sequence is TGTGCCAGCAGTGAATATGGGCTCCCAGGTACGCAGTATTTT.